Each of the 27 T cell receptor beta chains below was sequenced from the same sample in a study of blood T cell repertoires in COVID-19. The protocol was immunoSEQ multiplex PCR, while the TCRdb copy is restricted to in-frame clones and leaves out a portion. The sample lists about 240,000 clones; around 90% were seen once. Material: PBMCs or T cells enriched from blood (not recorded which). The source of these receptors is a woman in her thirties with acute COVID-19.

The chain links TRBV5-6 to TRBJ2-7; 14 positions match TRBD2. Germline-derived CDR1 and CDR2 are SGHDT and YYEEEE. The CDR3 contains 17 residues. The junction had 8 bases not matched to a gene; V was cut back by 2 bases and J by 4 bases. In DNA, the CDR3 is TGTGCCAGCAGCTTCTTGACTAGCGGGGGGGCTCGGTACGAGCAGTACTTC. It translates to CASSFLTSGGARYEQYF.

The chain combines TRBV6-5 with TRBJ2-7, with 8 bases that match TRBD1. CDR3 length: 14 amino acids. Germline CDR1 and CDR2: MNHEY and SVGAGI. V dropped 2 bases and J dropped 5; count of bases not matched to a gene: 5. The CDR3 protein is CASSYDRGSHEQYF. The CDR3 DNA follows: TGTGCCAGCAGTTACGACAGGGGATCCCACGAGCAGTACTTC.

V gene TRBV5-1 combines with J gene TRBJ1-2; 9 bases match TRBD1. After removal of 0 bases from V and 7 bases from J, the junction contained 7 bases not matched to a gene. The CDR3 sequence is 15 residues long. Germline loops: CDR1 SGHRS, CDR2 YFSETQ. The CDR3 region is CASSLGGQGLAGYTF. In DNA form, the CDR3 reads TGCGCCAGCAGCTTGGGGGGACAGGGTCTTGCTGGCTACACCTTC. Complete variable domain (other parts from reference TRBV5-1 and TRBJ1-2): KAGVTQTPRYLIKTRGQQVTLSCSPISGHRSVSWYQQTPGQGLQFLFEYFSETQRNKGNFPGRFSGRQFSNSRSEMNVSTLELGDSALYLCASSLGGQGLAGYTFGSGTRLTVV.

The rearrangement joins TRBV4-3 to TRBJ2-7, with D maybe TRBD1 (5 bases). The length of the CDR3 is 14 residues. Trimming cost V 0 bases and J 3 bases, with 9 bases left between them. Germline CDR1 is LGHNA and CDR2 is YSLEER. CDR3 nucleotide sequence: TGCGCCAGCAGCCAAGATCAGGGCGGCTACGAGCAGTACTTC. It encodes CASSQDQGGYEQYF.

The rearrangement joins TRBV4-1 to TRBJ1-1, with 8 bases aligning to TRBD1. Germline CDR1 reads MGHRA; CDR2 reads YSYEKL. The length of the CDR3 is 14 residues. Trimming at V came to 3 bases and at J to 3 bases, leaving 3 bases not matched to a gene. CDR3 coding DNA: TGCGCCAGCAGCCAGCAGACAGGGGACACTGAAGCTTTCTTT. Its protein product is CASSQQTGDTEAFF.

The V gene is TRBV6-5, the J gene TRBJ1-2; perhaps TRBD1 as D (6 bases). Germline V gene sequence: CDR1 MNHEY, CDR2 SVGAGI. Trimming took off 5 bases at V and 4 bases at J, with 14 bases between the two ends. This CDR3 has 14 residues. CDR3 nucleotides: TGTGCCAGCAGTCTCGCAGGGGCGATCTATGGCTACACCTTC. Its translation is CASSLAGAIYGYTF.

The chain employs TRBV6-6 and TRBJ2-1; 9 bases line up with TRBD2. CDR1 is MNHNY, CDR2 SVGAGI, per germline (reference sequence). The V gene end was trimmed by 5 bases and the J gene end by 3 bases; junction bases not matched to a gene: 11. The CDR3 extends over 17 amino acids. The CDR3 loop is CASSPHLGLAIYNEQFF. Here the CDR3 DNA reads TGTGCCAGCAGTCCACACTTAGGACTAGCGATCTACAATGAGCAGTTCTTC.

DNA of the CDR3: TGTGCCAGCAGTCGTAGCGGGCTATATAGCAATCAGCCCCAGCATTTT. Residues: CASSRSGLYSNQPQHF. The chain recombines TRBV2 with TRBJ1-5; D not resolved. In germline, CDR1 is SNHLY, CDR2 FYNNEI. CDR3 length equals 16 residues. V lost 5 bases to trimming and J lost 0 bases, with 14 bases between them.

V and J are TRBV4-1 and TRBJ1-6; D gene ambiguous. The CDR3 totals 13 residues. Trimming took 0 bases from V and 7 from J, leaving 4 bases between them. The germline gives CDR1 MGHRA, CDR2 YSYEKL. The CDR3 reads CASSQEGNSPLHF. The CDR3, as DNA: TGCGCCAGCAGCCAAGAGGGCAATTCACCCCTCCACTTT.

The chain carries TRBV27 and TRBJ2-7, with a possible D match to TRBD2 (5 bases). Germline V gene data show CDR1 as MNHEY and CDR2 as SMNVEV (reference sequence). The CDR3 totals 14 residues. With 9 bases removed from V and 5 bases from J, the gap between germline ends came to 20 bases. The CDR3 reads CASGSGLNYNEQYF. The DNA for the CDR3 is TGTGCCAGTGGCTCGGGATTAAATTACAACGAGCAGTACTTC.

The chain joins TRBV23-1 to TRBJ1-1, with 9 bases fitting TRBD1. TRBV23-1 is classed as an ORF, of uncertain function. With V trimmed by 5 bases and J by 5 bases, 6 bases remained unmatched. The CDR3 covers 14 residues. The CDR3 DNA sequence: TGCGCCAGCAGTACCGACAGGGGGTTAACTGAAGCTTTCTTT. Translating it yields CASSTDRGLTEAFF.

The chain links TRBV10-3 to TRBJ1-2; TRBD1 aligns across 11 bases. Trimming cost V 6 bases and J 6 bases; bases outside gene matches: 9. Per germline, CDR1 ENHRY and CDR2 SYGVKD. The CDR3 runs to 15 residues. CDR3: CAIRGFRDRGNGYTF. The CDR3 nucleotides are TGTGCCATCAGAGGTTTCCGGGACAGGGGGAATGGCTACACCTTC.

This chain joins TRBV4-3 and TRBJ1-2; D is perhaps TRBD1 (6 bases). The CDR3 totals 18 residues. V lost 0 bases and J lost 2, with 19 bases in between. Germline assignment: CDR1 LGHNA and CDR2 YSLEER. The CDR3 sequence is CASSQEWLTTGINYGYTF. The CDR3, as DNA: TGCGCCAGCAGCCAAGAATGGCTCACAACAGGGATAAACTATGGCTACACCTTC.

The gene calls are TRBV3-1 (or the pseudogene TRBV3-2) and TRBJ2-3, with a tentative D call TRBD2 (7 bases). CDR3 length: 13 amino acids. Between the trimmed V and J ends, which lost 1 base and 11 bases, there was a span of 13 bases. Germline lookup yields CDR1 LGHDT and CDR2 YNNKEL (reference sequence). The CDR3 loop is CASSQAPGGGQYF. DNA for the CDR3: TGTGCCAGCAGCCAAGCCCCGGGGGGCGGGCAGTATTTT.

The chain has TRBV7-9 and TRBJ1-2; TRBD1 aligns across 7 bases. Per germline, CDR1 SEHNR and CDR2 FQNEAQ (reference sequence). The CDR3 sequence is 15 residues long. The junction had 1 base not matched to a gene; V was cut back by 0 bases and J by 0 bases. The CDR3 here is CASSLAGGTNYGYTF. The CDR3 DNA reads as TGTGCCAGCAGCTTAGCAGGGGGCACTAACTATGGCTACACCTTC.

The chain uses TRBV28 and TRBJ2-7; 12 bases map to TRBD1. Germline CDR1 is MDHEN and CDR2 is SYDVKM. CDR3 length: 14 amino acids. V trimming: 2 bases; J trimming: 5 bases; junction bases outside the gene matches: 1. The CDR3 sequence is CASSLGTGGNEQYF. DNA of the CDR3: TGTGCCAGCAGTTTAGGGACAGGGGGCAACGAGCAGTACTTC.

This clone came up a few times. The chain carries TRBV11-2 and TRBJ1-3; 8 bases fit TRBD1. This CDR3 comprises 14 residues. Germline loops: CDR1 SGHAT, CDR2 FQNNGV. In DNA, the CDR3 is TGTGCTTGGGCCCGGACAGGGTCTGGAAACACCATATATTTT. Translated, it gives CAWARTGSGNTIYF.

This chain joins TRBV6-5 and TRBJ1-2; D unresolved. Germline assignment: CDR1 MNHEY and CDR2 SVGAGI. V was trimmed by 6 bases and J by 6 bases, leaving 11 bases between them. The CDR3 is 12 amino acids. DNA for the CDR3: TGTGCCAGCAGGGAGGGCGCCAATGGCTACACCTTC. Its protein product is CASREGANGYTF.

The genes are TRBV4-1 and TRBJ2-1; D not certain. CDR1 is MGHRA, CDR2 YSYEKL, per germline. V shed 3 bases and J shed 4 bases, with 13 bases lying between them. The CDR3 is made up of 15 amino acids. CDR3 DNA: TGCGCCAGCAGCCAGGTCGTAGGAGCGTACAATGAGCAGTTCTTC. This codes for CASSQVVGAYNEQFF.

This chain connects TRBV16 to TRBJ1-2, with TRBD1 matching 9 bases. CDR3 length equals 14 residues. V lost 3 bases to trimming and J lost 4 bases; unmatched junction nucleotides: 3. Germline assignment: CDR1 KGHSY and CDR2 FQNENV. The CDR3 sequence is CASSQQGQGYGYTF. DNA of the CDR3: TGTGCCAGCAGCCAGCAGGGACAGGGCTATGGCTACACCTTC.

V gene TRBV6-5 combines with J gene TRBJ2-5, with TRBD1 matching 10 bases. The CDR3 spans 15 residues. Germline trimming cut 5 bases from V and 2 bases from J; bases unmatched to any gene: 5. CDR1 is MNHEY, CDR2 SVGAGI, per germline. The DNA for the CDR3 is TGTGCCAGCAGTCCGGGACAGGGGCCTCAAGAGACCCAGTACTTC. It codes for CASSPGQGPQETQYF.

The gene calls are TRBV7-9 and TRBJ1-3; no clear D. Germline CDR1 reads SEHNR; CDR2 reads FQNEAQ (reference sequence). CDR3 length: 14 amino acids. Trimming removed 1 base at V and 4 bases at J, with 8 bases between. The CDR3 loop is CASSLVDIGNTIYF. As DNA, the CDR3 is TGTGCCAGCAGCTTAGTTGACATCGGAAACACCATATATTTT. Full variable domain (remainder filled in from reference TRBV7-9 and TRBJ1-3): DTGVSQNPRHKITKRGQNVTFRCDPISEHNRLYWYRQTLGQGPEFLTYFQNEAQLEKSRLLSDRFSAERPKGSFSTLEIQRTEQGDSAMYLCASSLVDIGNTIYFGEGSWLTVV.

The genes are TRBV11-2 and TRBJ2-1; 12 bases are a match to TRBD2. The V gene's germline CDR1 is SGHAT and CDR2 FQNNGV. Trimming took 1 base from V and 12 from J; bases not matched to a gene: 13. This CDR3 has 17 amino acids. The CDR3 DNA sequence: TGTGCCAGCAGCTTAGGTTCTAGCGGGGGGGCCTCCAGTGGGCAGTTCTTC. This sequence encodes CASSLGSSGGASSGQFF.

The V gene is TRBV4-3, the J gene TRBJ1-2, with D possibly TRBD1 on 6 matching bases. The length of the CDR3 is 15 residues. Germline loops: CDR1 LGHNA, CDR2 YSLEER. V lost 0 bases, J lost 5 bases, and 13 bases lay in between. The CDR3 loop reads CASSQDGAGAYGYTF. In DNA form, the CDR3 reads TGCGCCAGCAGCCAAGATGGAGCAGGGGCGTATGGCTACACCTTC.

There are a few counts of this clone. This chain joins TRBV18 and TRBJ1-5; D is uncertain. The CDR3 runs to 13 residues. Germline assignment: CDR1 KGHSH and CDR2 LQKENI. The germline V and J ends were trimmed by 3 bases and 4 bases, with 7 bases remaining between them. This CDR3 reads CASSPGMNQPQHF. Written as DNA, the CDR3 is TGTGCCAGCTCACCCGGGATGAATCAGCCCCAGCATTTT.

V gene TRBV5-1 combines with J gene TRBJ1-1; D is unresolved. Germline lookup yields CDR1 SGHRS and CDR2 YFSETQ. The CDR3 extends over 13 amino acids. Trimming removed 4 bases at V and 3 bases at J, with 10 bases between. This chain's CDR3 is CASSVRVDTEAFF. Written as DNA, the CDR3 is TGCGCCAGCAGCGTCCGTGTAGACACTGAAGCTTTCTTT. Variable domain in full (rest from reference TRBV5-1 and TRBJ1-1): KAGVTQTPRYLIKTRGQQVTLSCSPISGHRSVSWYQQTPGQGLQFLFEYFSETQRNKGNFPGRFSGRQFSNSRSEMNVSTLELGDSALYLCASSVRVDTEAFFGQGTRLTVV.

CDR3 nucleotide sequence: TGCAGCGTTTCCCCCTGGGACAGGGAAACGATCTATGGCTACACCTTC. The encoded protein is CSVSPWDRETIYGYTF. The gene calls are TRBV29-1 and TRBJ1-2; TRBD1 matches at 9 bases. This CDR3 is 16 amino acids long. CDR1 SQVTM and CDR2 ANQGSEA come from the germline V gene. V shed 5 bases and J 4 bases; nucleotides not matched to a gene: 14.